This passage covers 26 T cell receptor beta chains from one sample sequenced in a study of response to subunit inactivated influenza vaccine. TCRdb re-called the RT-PCR reads with MiXCR, one entry per CDR3 protein. The sample lists approximately 300,000 distinct CDR3 sequences, roughly 22% occurring once. The sequencing here drew on PBMCs from blood, taken 21 months after vaccination. These receptors all stem from a man between 50 and 75 years old who received an inactivated influenza vaccine.

This clonotype was seen ten or more times. The chain couples TRBV4-1 to TRBJ1-5; TRBD1 might be the D (5 bases). Looked up from germline, CDR1 is MGHRA and CDR2 is YSYEKL. V was shortened by 1 base and J by 3 bases, with 10 bases between the two germline ends. This CDR3 is 15 amino acids long. The CDR3 region is CASSQVGTANQPQHF. The CDR3 coding sequence is TGCGCCAGCAGCCAAGTTGGGACGGCCAATCAGCCCCAGCATTTT.

V is TRBV11-2 and J is TRBJ2-1; TRBD1 matches 11 bases. The J segment lost 2 bases and the V segment lost 7 bases, leaving 4 bases of the junction unmatched. CDR3 length equals 15 residues. Germline CDR1 SGHAT, CDR2 FQNNGV. The CDR3 bases are TGTGCCAGCACCAGGGGACAGGGGGCCTACAATGAGCAGTTCTTC. Its protein is CASTRGQGAYNEQFF. Together with reference TRBV11-2 and TRBJ2-1, the CDR3 gives the full variable domain: EAGVAQSPRYKIIEKRQSVAFWCNPISGHATLYWYQQILGQGPKLLIQFQNNGVVDDSQLPKDRFSAERLKGVDSTLKIQPAKLEDSAVYLCASTRGQGAYNEQFFGPGTRLTVL.

The rearrangement joins TRBV3-1 to TRBJ1-5; TRBD1 agrees at 8 bases. This CDR3 region has 14 residues. The V gene end was trimmed by 4 bases and the J gene end by 5 bases; junction bases not matched to a gene: 4. The germline V gene has CDR1 LGHDT and CDR2 YNNKEL (reference sequence). The CDR3 DNA reads TGTGCCAGCAGCCCAGACAGGGGAGATCAGCCCCAGCATTTT. It specifies CASSPDRGDQPQHF.

This chain uses TRBV20-1 with TRBJ2-3, with D unresolved. Germline CDR1 and CDR2: DFQATT and SNEGSKA (reference sequence). Trimming stripped 0 bases from V and 0 bases from J, with 4 bases between. This CDR3 is 13 amino acids long. CDR3 nucleotides: TGCAGTGCTAGAGATTTGAGCACAGATACGCAGTATTTT. Encoded protein: CSARDLSTDTQYF.

The V and J genes are TRBV4-1 and TRBJ2-3; 11 bases match TRBD2. In germline, CDR1 is MGHRA, CDR2 YSYEKL. The CDR3 is 19 residues long. Germline trimming cut 1 base from V and 0 bases from J; bases unmatched to any gene: 9. The DNA for the CDR3 is TGCGCCAGCAGCCAAGTGTTCTCTAGCGGGAGGCTTAGCACAGATACGCAGTATTTT. This encodes CASSQVFSSGRLSTDTQYF.

The gene calls are TRBV7-8 and TRBJ2-1, with TRBD2 as a possible D gene (5 bases). The CDR3 is made up of 18 amino acids. The germline gives CDR1 SGHVS, CDR2 FQNEAQ. Trimming pared 5 bases from V and 8 bases from J, leaving 28 bases between. CDR3 region: CASSPVVAPAKEVDEQFF. CDR3 bases: TGTGCCAGCAGCCCTGTCGTGGCACCCGCGAAGGAGGTGGATGAGCAGTTCTTC.

This clonotype was picked up a small number of times. In DNA, the CDR3 is TGCAGTGCTCGGGACAGACTAAACTATGGCTACACCTTC. Translation gives CSARDRLNYGYTF. The chain joins TRBV20-1 to TRBJ1-2, with 7 bases that match TRBD1. The CDR3 length is 13 residues. Per the germline V gene, CDR1 is DFQATT and CDR2 is SNEGSKA (reference sequence). The V segment lost 5 bases and the J segment 2 bases; nucleotides outside the gene matches: 5.

This clonotype appeared a few times. The chain is built from TRBV2 and TRBJ1-2; D ambiguous. Trimming removed 2 bases at V and 6 bases at J, with 13 bases between. Germline V gene sequence: CDR1 SNHLY, CDR2 FYNNEI. The CDR3 is 14 amino acids. The CDR3 DNA is TGTGCCAGCAGTGAATACGCGGTTGGAGATGGCTACACCTTC. This gives the protein CASSEYAVGDGYTF.

This chain joins TRBV6-1 and TRBJ2-1, with TRBD1 matching 10 bases. Trimming took 7 bases from V and 6 from J; bases not matched to a gene: 9. Germline V lookup: CDR1 MNHNS, CDR2 SASEGT. The CDR3 is made up of 15 amino acids. The CDR3 nucleotides are TGTGCCAGCACCCCGGGACAGGGGTCCCCCAATGAGCAGTTCTTC. This encodes CASTPGQGSPNEQFF.

The V call is TRBV30, the J call TRBJ1-4; D not certain. V lost 1 base, J lost 0 bases, and 6 bases lay in between. From germline, CDR1 is GTSNPN and CDR2 SVGIG (reference sequence). The CDR3 is 14 residues long. CDR3 amino acids: CAWSGTSTNEKLFF. The DNA of the CDR3 is TGTGCCTGGAGTGGGACCTCAACTAATGAAAAACTGTTTTTT.

V gene TRBV4-1 combines with J gene TRBJ1-5, with no clear D. The germline gives CDR1 MGHRA, CDR2 YSYEKL. This CDR3 comprises 16 residues. Trimming pared 3 bases from V and 3 bases from J, leaving 15 bases between. This CDR3 is CASSQTLGQVNQPQHF. Here the CDR3 DNA reads TGCGCCAGCAGCCAGACGCTCGGGCAGGTCAATCAGCCCCAGCATTTT.

This clonotype was counted many times. The chain joins TRBV4-1 to TRBJ1-1; D unclear. The CDR3 contains 12 residues. V was clipped by 1 base and J by 7 bases, with 7 bases between them. CDR1 and CDR2 (germline): MGHRA, YSYEKL. Here the CDR3 DNA reads TGCGCCAGCAGCCAAGTCAGTGGTGAAGCTTTCTTT. Residues: CASSQVSGEAFF.

This clonotype was observed a handful of times. In DNA, the CDR3 is TGTGCCAGCAGTTATGGACTTAACAATGAGCAGTTCTTC. It yields the protein CASSYGLNNEQFF. The chain couples TRBV2 to TRBJ2-1; possibly TRBD2 for D (5 bases). The CDR3 sequence is 13 residues long. V shed 5 bases and J shed 5 bases, with 10 bases lying between them. CDR1 is SNHLY and CDR2 is FYNNEI in the germline V gene.

This clonotype has more than one count but fewer than ten. The V gene is TRBV12-3 or TRBV12-4, the J gene TRBJ1-5, with no clear D. V was shortened by 6 bases and J by 4 bases, with 7 bases between the two germline ends. The CDR3 sequence is 12 residues long. This CDR3 reads CASSPLNQPQHF. DNA of the CDR3: TGTGCCAGCAGCCCTCTGAATCAGCCCCAGCATTTT.

J is TRBJ2-2 and V is TRBV10-3, with 9 bases matching TRBD2. Unmatched junction bases numbered 7, after V lost 8 bases and J lost 6 bases. This CDR3 is 14 amino acids long. Germline CDR1 ENHRY, CDR2 SYGVKD. The CDR3 spells CAIAGTSRAGELFF. In DNA form, the CDR3 reads TGTGCCATCGCCGGGACTAGCAGAGCCGGGGAGCTGTTTTTT.

This clonotype showed up just a few times. This chain uses TRBV6-5 with TRBJ1-2, with D hard to call. The CDR3 runs 14 residues. Between the trimmed V and J ends, which lost 0 bases and 4 bases, there was a span of 9 bases. The germline gives CDR1 MNHEY, CDR2 SVGAGI. The CDR3 DNA sequence: TGTGCCAGCAGTTACTCGGGGAACGGCTATGGCTACACCTTC. This sequence encodes CASSYSGNGYGYTF.

This clonotype was detected a few times. The chain joins TRBV3-1 to TRBJ1-1; maybe TRBD1 (5 bases). This CDR3 region has 14 residues. V gave up 5 bases and J gave up 0 bases, with 10 bases separating them. Germline-derived CDR1 and CDR2 are LGHDT and YNNKEL (reference sequence). For the CDR3, the DNA is TGTGCCAGCAGCAAGACAGCCATGAACACTGAAGCTTTCTTT. Its protein product is CASSKTAMNTEAFF.

The gene calls are TRBV25-1 and TRBJ1-3; D might be TRBD1 (5 bases). Trimming cost V 8 bases and J 7 bases, with 12 bases left between them. Germline assignment: CDR1 MGHDK and CDR2 SYGVNS. This CDR3 has 12 amino acids. CDR3 sequence (DNA): TGTGCCAGCGGGGGGGTTCGGAACACCATATATTTT. It specifies CASGGVRNTIYF.

The chain combines TRBV6-1 with TRBJ2-1, with a tentative D call TRBD2 (6 bases). The CDR3 length is 15 residues. Germline V CDR1 and CDR2: MNHNS, SASEGT. Trimming removed 6 bases at V and 2 bases at J, with 14 bases between. CDR3 amino acids: CASRPISGPYNEQFF. The CDR3 DNA sequence: TGTGCCAGCAGACCAATTAGCGGTCCCTACAATGAGCAGTTCTTC.

The V and J genes are TRBV20-1 and TRBJ1-2; D might be TRBD1 (5 bases). The germline V gene encodes CDR1 DFQATT and CDR2 SNEGSKA (reference sequence). CDR3 length equals 16 residues. The V gene lost 3 bases and the J gene lost 2 bases, with 19 bases spanning the gap. The CDR3 nucleotides are TGCAGTGCTAGGCCCGGGGCGGGGGGACTGAACTATGGCTACACCTTC. Its protein product is CSARPGAGGLNYGYTF.

The chain has TRBV6-2 or TRBV6-3 and TRBJ2-2; 9 nucleotides agree with TRBD2. With V trimmed by 8 bases and J by 7 bases, 8 bases remained unmatched. This CDR3 contains 14 residues. Germline loops: CDR1 MNHEY, CDR2 SVGEGT. This CDR3 reads CASHLAGLVGELFF. The CDR3, as DNA: TGTGCCAGCCACCTAGCGGGATTAGTCGGGGAGCTGTTTTTT.

The V gene is TRBV28, the J gene TRBJ1-5, with D possibly matching TRBD1 (5 bases). The ends were cut back, 8 bases at V and 6 bases at J, with 14 bases in the middle. The CDR3 has 13 amino acids. Germline CDR1 and CDR2: MDHEN and SYDVKM. CDR3 DNA: TGTGCCAGCCTCAATCCGGGGGTTCAGCCCCAGCATTTT. As protein: CASLNPGVQPQHF.

This clonotype appeared many times. The CDR3: CASRVQGARTEAFF. In nucleotides, the CDR3 is TGCGCCAGCAGAGTACAGGGGGCGCGCACTGAAGCTTTCTTT. V is TRBV5-1 and J is TRBJ1-1; TRBD1 aligns across 9 bases. Germline CDR1 is SGHRS and CDR2 is YFSETQ. The CDR3 is 14 residues long. Losses at the gene ends were 5 bases for V and 4 bases for J; bases not matched to a gene: 6.

This chain links TRBV28 with TRBJ1-5, with 7 bases identical to TRBD1. This CDR3 comprises 16 residues. Per germline, CDR1 MDHEN and CDR2 SYDVKM. The V segment lost 5 bases and the J segment 0 bases; nucleotides outside the gene matches: 7. CDR3 sequence: CASSQWDSSSNQPQHF. Written as DNA, the CDR3 is TGTGCCAGCAGTCAATGGGACAGTTCTAGCAATCAGCCCCAGCATTTT.

There are many counts of this clonotype. This CDR3 reads CASSGQFLDSPLHF. The DNA of the CDR3 is TGTGCCAGCAGCGGACAGTTTCTGGATTCACCCCTCCACTTT. The rearrangement uses TRBV4-2 and TRBJ1-6; D might be TRBD1 (6 bases). The CDR3 covers 14 residues. Germline V gene lookup returns CDR1 LGHNA and CDR2 YNFKEQ. V dropped 5 bases and J dropped 8 bases, with 13 bases sitting between them.

This clonotype was detected only a few times. The rearrangement joins TRBV15 to TRBJ1-2, with D unresolved. Trimming took 1 base from V and 3 from J, leaving 15 bases between them. The CDR3 is 16 amino acids. CDR1 and CDR2 (germline): LNHNV, YYDKDF (reference sequence). The CDR3 nucleotides are TGTGCCACCAGCAGAGGGTGGGCTGAGGAATACTATGGCTACACCTTC. The encoded protein is CATSRGWAEEYYGYTF.